These 22 T cell receptor beta chains were sequenced from one sample in a study of blood T cell repertoires in COVID-19. The data were produced by immunoSEQ multiplex PCR, yet TCRdb's version contains in-frame clones alone and is incomplete. The data hold some 90,000 clones, with roughly 87% observed a single time. The material sequenced was peripheral blood. These receptors were taken from a woman aged 55-75 years with COVID-19, enrolled during active disease.

V is TRBV27 and J is TRBJ1-5; 7 nucleotides align to TRBD1. Per germline, CDR1 MNHEY and CDR2 SMNVEV (reference sequence). The CDR3 has 14 amino acids. Losses at the gene ends were 6 bases for V and 4 bases for J; bases not matched to a gene: 6. CDR3: CASSPGQRNQPQHF. CDR3 DNA: TGTGCCAGCAGCCCGGGACAGAGAAATCAGCCCCAGCATTTT.

This chain connects TRBV19 to TRBJ1-6; D unclear. Germline loops: CDR1 LNHDA, CDR2 SQIVND (reference sequence). Deletions cut 5 bases from V and 7 bases from J, with 6 bases between. The CDR3 spans 12 residues. The CDR3 here is CASSEYNSPLHF. For the CDR3, the DNA is TGTGCCAGTAGTGAGTACAATTCACCCCTCCACTTT. Looking up the rest from reference TRBV19 and TRBJ1-6 gives the full variable domain: DGGITQSPKYLFRKEGQNVTLSCEQNLNHDAMYWYRQDPGQGLRLIYYSQIVNDFQKGDIAEGYSVSREKKESFPLTVTSAQKNPTAFYLCASSEYNSPLHFGNGTRLTVT.

The chain recombines TRBV7-9 with TRBJ2-7; 9 nucleotides align to TRBD1. V lost 5 bases to trimming and J lost 2 bases; unmatched junction nucleotides: 7. The CDR3 sequence is 15 residues long. The germline V gene encodes CDR1 SEHNR and CDR2 FQNEAQ (reference sequence). The CDR3 region is CASSPGTGMTYEQYF. The CDR3, as DNA: TGTGCCAGCAGCCCAGGGACAGGGATGACCTACGAGCAGTACTTC.

The J gene is TRBJ1-3, the V gene TRBV7-9; TRBD1 is a possible D gene (6 bases). The CDR3 is made up of 15 amino acids. Germline CDR1 and CDR2: SEHNR and FQNEAQ (reference sequence). Trimming took off 2 bases at V and 2 bases at J, with 10 bases between the two ends. Written as DNA, the CDR3 is TGTGCCAGCAGCTTAAGGGGGGGAACTGGAAACACCATATATTTT. This encodes CASSLRGGTGNTIYF.

The J gene is TRBJ1-2, the V gene TRBV7-8; D ambiguous. CDR1 and CDR2 (germline): SGHVS, FQNEAQ. V was pared by 4 bases and J by 6 bases, with 15 bases between. This CDR3 region has 14 residues. The CDR3 nucleotides read TGTGCCAGCAGCTCTGCCCGGACTGCCCATGGCTACACCTTC. Its protein product is CASSSARTAHGYTF.

J is TRBJ1-1 and V is TRBV19, with TRBD1 matching over 7 bases. Germline-derived CDR1 and CDR2 are LNHDA and SQIVND (reference sequence). Trimming at V came to 5 bases and at J to 1 base, leaving 7 bases not matched to a gene. The CDR3 consists of 15 residues. The CDR3 sequence is CASSLIGTANTEAFF. The CDR3 DNA follows: TGTGCCAGTAGTCTCATCGGGACAGCGAACACTGAAGCTTTCTTT. The entire variable domain, with the rest obtained from reference TRBV19 and TRBJ1-1, is as follows: DGGITQSPKYLFRKEGQNVTLSCEQNLNHDAMYWYRQDPGQGLRLIYYSQIVNDFQKGDIAEGYSVSREKKESFPLTVTSAQKNPTAFYLCASSLIGTANTEAFFGQGTRLTVV.

CDR3 DNA sequence: TGTGCCAGCAGTTACACCCCCCGAGAGGAGACCCAGTACTTC. Residues: CASSYTPREETQYF. The chain joins TRBV6-2 or TRBV6-3 to TRBJ2-5; D gene uncertain. Trimming shortened V by 2 bases and J by 5 bases, and 12 bases separated the two germline ends. This CDR3 comprises 14 residues. CDR1 and CDR2 (germline): MNHEY, SVGEGT.

The V gene is TRBV5-5, the J gene TRBJ1-1; 7 bases are a match to TRBD1. V lost 1 base to trimming and J lost 1 base; unmatched junction nucleotides: 7. Germline V gene lookup returns CDR1 SGHKS and CDR2 YYEKEE (reference sequence). This CDR3 spans 16 amino acids. The CDR3 coding sequence is TGTGCCAGCAGCTTGAGGACAGGAGGTGGGAACACTGAAGCTTTCTTT. Translation gives CASSLRTGGGNTEAFF.

This rearrangement joins TRBV18 to TRBJ2-7; perhaps TRBD2 as D (5 bases). Germline-derived CDR1 and CDR2 are KGHSH and LQKENI. The CDR3 sequence is 14 residues long. Trimming took 3 bases from V and 0 from J, leaving 9 bases between them. The CDR3 protein is CASSPWGDSYEQYF. In DNA form, the CDR3 reads TGTGCCAGCTCACCCTGGGGAGACTCCTACGAGCAGTACTTC.

By its share, this clone is medium-sized. The rearrangement links TRBV7-6 to TRBJ2-7; D is ambiguous. This CDR3 contains 12 residues. CDR1 SGHVS and CDR2 FNYEAQ come from the germline V gene. Trimming removed 5 bases at V and 6 bases at J, with 11 bases between. CDR3 residues: CASSNSPFEQYF. Here the CDR3 DNA reads TGTGCCAGCAGCAATTCTCCCTTCGAGCAGTACTTC.

The chain recombines TRBV10-3 with TRBJ1-1; TRBD1 matches at 12 bases. V lost 6 bases to trimming and J lost 1 base; unmatched junction nucleotides: 3. CDR1 ENHRY and CDR2 SYGVKD come from the germline V gene. The CDR3 is made up of 15 amino acids. The CDR3 bases are TGTGCCATCAGGGGGACAGGGGGCAAGAACACTGAAGCTTTCTTT. This encodes CAIRGTGGKNTEAFF.

This clone was seen a single time. The chain has TRBV6-5 and TRBJ1-6; maybe TRBD1 (5 bases). CDR3 size: 13 residues. V gave up 10 bases and J gave up 7 bases, with 14 bases separating them. Germline V CDR1 and CDR2: MNHEY, SVGAGI. The CDR3 nucleotides are TGTGCCACCTGGGGCCAGCTAAATTCACCCCTCCACTTT. Encoded protein: CATWGQLNSPLHF.

The chain has TRBV4-3 and TRBJ1-3; D gene unclear. The germline V gene has CDR1 LGHNA and CDR2 YSLEER. The CDR3 runs to 16 residues. Trimming took 0 bases from V and 0 from J, leaving 9 bases between them. The CDR3 is CASSQDLSSSGNTIYF. As DNA, the CDR3 is TGCGCCAGCAGCCAAGATTTATCGAGCTCTGGAAACACCATATATTTT.

This clone occurred once. This CDR3 reads CASSQRGGRFEQFF. CDR3 nucleotide sequence: TGTGCCAGCAGTCAACGGGGGGGCCGTTTTGAGCAGTTCTTC. The chain uses TRBV6-5 and TRBJ2-1; TRBD2 agrees at 8 bases. With 5 bases clipped from V and 9 bases from J, the junction kept 9 bases outside the gene matches. The V gene's germline CDR1 is MNHEY and CDR2 SVGAGI. The CDR3 has 14 amino acids.

This sequence joins TRBV19 and TRBJ2-5; the D gene is possibly TRBD1 (6 bases). The CDR3 loop spans 15 amino acids. CDR1 is LNHDA and CDR2 is SQIVND in the germline V gene (reference sequence). Deletions cut 6 bases from V and 1 base from J, with 15 bases between. The CDR3 coding sequence is TGTGCCAGTAGCAACCACGACAGGATCCAAGAGACCCAGTACTTC. As protein: CASSNHDRIQETQYF.

The chain couples TRBV6-2 or TRBV6-3 to TRBJ1-5, with 8 bases aligning to TRBD1. Germline V lookup: CDR1 MNHEY, CDR2 SVGEGT. The CDR3 contains 13 residues. V lost 5 bases, J lost 6 bases, and 3 bases stayed unmatched. CDR3 sequence (DNA): TGTGCCAGCAGTGGACAGGGCACTCAGCCCCAGCATTTT. Its translation is CASSGQGTQPQHF.

This chain uses TRBV15 with TRBJ2-3; TRBD1 matches 8 bases. Losses at the gene ends were 6 bases for V and 2 bases for J; bases not matched to a gene: 7. Looked up from germline, CDR1 is LNHNV and CDR2 is YYDKDF (reference sequence). The CDR3 contains 15 residues. The CDR3 DNA reads as TGTGCCACCAGTCTACAACAGGGGGTCACAGATACGCAGTATTTT. Residues: CATSLQQGVTDTQYF.

This clone was seen only once. The chain combines TRBV21-1 with TRBJ1-1; TRBD1 is the table's D call, not checked against the DNA. TRBV21-1 has pseudogene status. The CDR3 has 13 amino acids. The CDR3 sequence is CASSPRQGASAFF. In DNA form, the CDR3 reads TGTGCCAGCAGCCCCAGACAGGGGGCTTCAGCTTTCTTT.

The sample holds a few counts of this clone. V is TRBV5-6 and J is TRBJ2-2; 10 bases are shared with TRBD2. Trimming at V came to 6 bases and at J to 3 bases, leaving 14 bases not matched to a gene. The germline V gene has CDR1 SGHDT and CDR2 YYEEEE. The CDR3 runs 18 residues. The CDR3 here is CASTPEYRTSGDTGELFF. DNA of the CDR3: TGTGCCAGCACCCCTGAATATAGGACTAGCGGAGACACCGGGGAGCTGTTTTTT.

The rearrangement joins TRBV5-4 to TRBJ1-6; 10 bases are a match to TRBD1. Losses at the gene ends were 3 bases for V and 1 base for J; bases not matched to a gene: 4. The CDR3 covers 17 residues. Per germline, CDR1 SGHNT and CDR2 YYREEE (reference sequence). The CDR3 sequence: CASSSPGQGSYNSPLHF. CDR3 sequence (DNA): TGTGCCAGCAGCTCACCGGGACAGGGGTCCTATAATTCACCCCTCCACTTT. The full variable domain, rest sourced from reference TRBV5-4 and TRBJ1-6, is ETGVTQSPTHLIKTRGQQVTLRCSSQSGHNTVSWYQQALGQGPQFIFQYYREEENGRGNFPPRFSGLQFPNYSSELNVNALELDDSALYLCASSSPGQGSYNSPLHFGNGTRLTVT.

The chain recombines TRBV5-8 with TRBJ2-7, with 9 nucleotides matching TRBD2. V was clipped by 0 bases and J by 4 bases; unmatched bases: 5. Germline CDR1 reads SGHTS; CDR2 reads YDEGEE. There are 15 residues in the CDR3. In DNA form, the CDR3 reads TGTGCCAGCAGCTTGGGCGGGGGGGCCGGTTACGAGCAGTACTTC. This gives the protein CASSLGGGAGYEQYF.

There are a few counts of this clone. The CDR3, as DNA: TGTGCCAGCAGCGGCAGGGGGTGGGGCTACACCTTC. Translation: CASSGRGWGYTF. This chain links TRBV9 with TRBJ1-2, with 7 nucleotides matching TRBD1. V dropped 3 bases and J dropped 8; count of bases not matched to a gene: 4. Germline CDR1 is SGDLS and CDR2 is YYNGEE. The CDR3 totals 12 residues.